A selection of T cell receptor beta chains follows, all from one sample in a study of shared T cell receptors in the human thymus. Data came from immunoSEQ multiplex PCR; TCRdb stores just in-frame clones and leaves some out. The profile shows 700,000 or so clones, approximately 85% of them singletons. This sample also belongs to another study, concerning human thymus T cells.

Sample: thymocytes. These TCRs come from a girl in the first two years of life with a congenital heart defect. Both conserved end residues are part of each CDR3. Each record gives: J gene, clone size, V gene, D gene, CDR3 DNA, CDR3 protein. The D gene is left open where the match is weak. A clone size is listed for some rows: how often the clone was seen (once, few, many), or a class if it is expanded.

j_gene: TRBJ1-1
abundance: NA
v_gene: TRBV5-1
d_gene: TRBD1
CDR3nt: TGCGCCAGCAGCTATAAAACAGGGGGCGCGCCCGAAGCTTTCTTT
CDR3aa: CASSYKTGGAPEAFF

j_gene: TRBJ2-1
abundance: NA
v_gene: TRBV27
d_gene: TRBD2
CDR3nt: TGTGCCAGCGGTCGCGGGGGGACTAGCGATTACAATGAGCAGTTCTTC
CDR3aa: CASGRGGTSDYNEQFF

j_gene: TRBJ2-7
abundance: once
v_gene: TRBV30
d_gene: NA
CDR3nt: TGTGCCTGGAGGGTACCGCGGGGTTCCTTCTACGAGCAGTACTTC
CDR3aa: CAWRVPRGSFYEQYF

j_gene: TRBJ1-4
abundance: NA
v_gene: TRBV2
d_gene: NA
CDR3nt: TGTGCCAGCAGTGGGACGAGCGGGGAAAAACTGTTTTTT
CDR3aa: CASSGTSGEKLFF

j_gene: TRBJ2-7
abundance: NA
v_gene: TRBV6-6
d_gene: NA
CDR3nt: TGTGCCAGCAGTTACCCCTATTACGAGCAGTACTTC
CDR3aa: CASSYPYYEQYF

j_gene: TRBJ1-2
abundance: NA
v_gene: TRBV9
d_gene: TRBD1
CDR3nt: TGTGCCAGCAGCGTAGCCCCTCCCAACAGACAGGGGGCGAACCTTAACTATGGCTACACCTTC
CDR3aa: CASSVAPPNRQGANLNYGYTF

j_gene: TRBJ1-1
abundance: NA
v_gene: TRBV5-6
d_gene: TRBD1
CDR3nt: TGTGCCAGCAGCCCGGGGGACAGAAGGTATTATTGGAACACTGAAGCTTTCTTT
CDR3aa: CASSPGDRRYYWNTEAFF

j_gene: TRBJ1-1
abundance: few
v_gene: TRBV18
d_gene: NA
CDR3nt: TGTGCCAGCTCACCGCCTTTGGGGGCCGGGGAAACTTTCTTT
CDR3aa: CASSPPLGAGETFF

j_gene: TRBJ1-5
abundance: NA
v_gene: TRBV19
d_gene: NA
CDR3nt: TGTGCCAGTAGCCAACCAGTCGCAGGTCTCGATAGCAATCAGCCCCAGCATTTT
CDR3aa: CASSQPVAGLDSNQPQHF

j_gene: TRBJ2-7
abundance: few
v_gene: TRBV6-5
d_gene: NA
CDR3nt: TGTGCCAGCAGGAACAGCTACGAGCAGTACTTC
CDR3aa: CASRNSYEQYF

j_gene: TRBJ2-3
abundance: once
v_gene: TRBV7-2
d_gene: TRBD2
CDR3nt: TGTGCCAGCAGCTTAGTTTGCGGGGGGGCGGATACGCAGTATTTT
CDR3aa: CASSLVCGGADTQYF

j_gene: TRBJ1-4
abundance: NA
v_gene: TRBV28
d_gene: NA
CDR3nt: TGTGCCAGCAGTTTAGGGGCCAGTAACTGGGAAAAACTGTTTTTT
CDR3aa: CASSLGASNWEKLFF

j_gene: TRBJ1-1
abundance: NA
v_gene: TRBV6-4
d_gene: NA
CDR3nt: TGTGCCAGCACCAGTGACTCAAAGGAGGGGACTGAAGCTTTCTTT
CDR3aa: CASTSDSKEGTEAFF

j_gene: TRBJ1-6
abundance: NA
v_gene: TRBV6-5
d_gene: NA
CDR3nt: TGTGCCGGTCCCCCCCGGGACAACTATTCACCCCTCCACTTT
CDR3aa: CAGPPRDNYSPLHF

j_gene: TRBJ1-6
abundance: few
v_gene: TRBV28
d_gene: NA
CDR3nt: TGTGCCAGCAGTCTGGGACACATGAAAACTTCACCCCTCCACTTT
CDR3aa: CASSLGHMKTSPLHF

j_gene: TRBJ1-3
abundance: NA
v_gene: TRBV19
d_gene: NA
CDR3nt: TGTGCCACCGCAGGGTGGGTTAGGTCGAGCTCTGGAAACACCATATATTTT
CDR3aa: CATAGWVRSSSGNTIYF

j_gene: TRBJ2-7
abundance: NA
v_gene: TRBV4-2
d_gene: NA
CDR3nt: TGTGCCAGCAGCCAACGGTCCCCGGGACACTCAACCTACGAGCAGTACTTC
CDR3aa: CASSQRSPGHSTYEQYF

j_gene: TRBJ2-7
abundance: NA
v_gene: TRBV7-4
d_gene: NA
CDR3nt: TGTGCCAGCAGCTCAGAGCCGGGGACAACCTACGAGCAGTACTTC
CDR3aa: CASSSEPGTTYEQYF

j_gene: TRBJ2-7
abundance: NA
v_gene: TRBV5-1
d_gene: NA
CDR3nt: TGCGCCAGCAGCTTAATGAGGAAAAACTCCTACGAGCAGTACTTC
CDR3aa: CASSLMRKNSYEQYF

j_gene: TRBJ1-2
abundance: NA
v_gene: TRBV6-5
d_gene: NA
CDR3nt: TGTGCCAGCAGTTCAGACTGGCCCTATGGCTACACCTTC
CDR3aa: CASSSDWPYGYTF

j_gene: TRBJ1-2
abundance: NA
v_gene: TRBV28
d_gene: NA
CDR3nt: TGTGCCAGCAGTTTATTTAACAATTACTATGGCTACACCTTC
CDR3aa: CASSLFNNYYGYTF

j_gene: TRBJ1-2
abundance: once
v_gene: TRBV27
d_gene: NA
CDR3nt: TGTGCCAGCAGTTTTTTTGGGCAGCAACCGCGCTACACCTTC
CDR3aa: CASSFFGQQPRYTF

j_gene: TRBJ2-7
abundance: NA
v_gene: TRBV11-2
d_gene: NA
CDR3nt: TGTGCCAGCACCCAAGGAGGTGGACCCTACGAGCAGTACTTC
CDR3aa: CASTQGGGPYEQYF

j_gene: TRBJ2-1
abundance: NA
v_gene: TRBV15
d_gene: NA
CDR3nt: TGTGCCACCAGCAGAGATTATCCCGTCAGGCATGAGCAGTTCTTC
CDR3aa: CATSRDYPVRHEQFF

j_gene: TRBJ1-4
abundance: NA
v_gene: TRBV15
d_gene: TRBD1
CDR3nt: TGTGCCACCAGCAGAGACCCCGGACAGGGGGCAACTAATGAAAAACTGTTTTTT
CDR3aa: CATSRDPGQGATNEKLFF

j_gene: TRBJ2-1
abundance: NA
v_gene: TRBV4-1
d_gene: TRBD1
CDR3nt: TGCGCCAGCAGCCAAGGTGTGTGCAGGGGGCTTCATGAGCAGTTCTTC
CDR3aa: CASSQGVCRGLHEQFF

j_gene: TRBJ2-7
abundance: few
v_gene: TRBV5-1
d_gene: TRBD2
CDR3nt: TGCGCCAGCCGACGACTAGCGGGCCGCCTAACCTACGAGCAGTACTTC
CDR3aa: CASRRLAGRLTYEQYF

j_gene: TRBJ1-5
abundance: NA
v_gene: TRBV15
d_gene: NA
CDR3nt: TGTGCCACCAGCTCAACTCCCGGGGGGGAGGGAGGGTATGATAGCAATCAGCCCCAGCATTTT
CDR3aa: CATSSTPGGEGGYDSNQPQHF

j_gene: TRBJ2-5
abundance: NA
v_gene: TRBV19
d_gene: TRBD2
CDR3nt: TGTGCCAGTAGTATTCGTTCTCCGGCTAGCGGGGATGTGGAGACCCAGTACTTC
CDR3aa: CASSIRSPASGDVETQYF

j_gene: TRBJ1-1
abundance: NA
v_gene: TRBV14
d_gene: TRBD1
CDR3nt: TGTGCCAGCAGCTTGGGACAGGGGGATGTTGGCACTGAAGCTTTCTTT
CDR3aa: CASSLGQGDVGTEAFF

j_gene: TRBJ1-1
abundance: once
v_gene: TRBV6-1
d_gene: NA
CDR3nt: TGTGCCAGTCGGGGCACTGAAGCTTTCTTT
CDR3aa: CASRGTEAFF

j_gene: TRBJ1-6
abundance: NA
v_gene: TRBV2
d_gene: NA
CDR3nt: TGTGCCAGCACCGAGGGGGTGTCACCCCTCCACTTT
CDR3aa: CASTEGVSPLHF

j_gene: TRBJ1-2
abundance: NA
v_gene: TRBV5-8
d_gene: NA
CDR3nt: TGTGCCAGCAGCTTTGGACAGTATTATAACTATGGCTACACCTTC
CDR3aa: CASSFGQYYNYGYTF

j_gene: TRBJ2-5
abundance: NA
v_gene: TRBV14
d_gene: NA
CDR3nt: TGTGCCAGCAGCCAAGATAGGGGGGGAGACTTTCAAGAGACCCAGTACTTC
CDR3aa: CASSQDRGGDFQETQYF

j_gene: TRBJ2-1
abundance: NA
v_gene: TRBV10-3
d_gene: TRBD1
CDR3nt: TGTGCCATCAGCAGACAGGGGGCTGATGAGCAGTTCTTC
CDR3aa: CAISRQGADEQFF

j_gene: TRBJ1-1
abundance: NA
v_gene: TRBV7-9
d_gene: NA
CDR3nt: TGTGCCAGCAGCCCTTGGGGCAGCAGGAACACTGAAGCTTTCTTT
CDR3aa: CASSPWGSRNTEAFF

j_gene: TRBJ2-7
abundance: once
v_gene: TRBV5-4
d_gene: NA
CDR3nt: TGTGCCAGCAGTACAGATCCGGGGAGCTCCTACGAGCAGTACTTC
CDR3aa: CASSTDPGSSYEQYF

j_gene: TRBJ2-6
abundance: NA
v_gene: TRBV28
d_gene: TRBD2
CDR3nt: TGTGCCAGCAGTTTGGGGAGGGGGATATGTCTAGCGGGGGTTTCCTCTGGGGCCAACGTCCTGACTTTC
CDR3aa: CASSLGRGICLAGVSSGANVLTF